This T cell receptor (beta chain) is from a study of regulatory T cells in long-lasting Graves disease (dated by TCRdb to the early 2020s). A note on the overall study: Newly diagnosed Graves' disease patients had taken antithyroid drugs for less than 3 months. Peripheral blood TCR sequencing and RNA sequencing compared persistent Graves' disease patients with newly diagnosed Graves' disease patients. The study was registered as a clinical trial and conducted in China. A total of roughly 35 samples underwent TCR sequencing: around 13 from persistent and around 20 from newly diagnosed Graves' disease patients.

Taken with the paper, the label for time point translates to: newly diagnosed GD, antithyroid drugs for less than 3 months. For both TCR sequencing and RNA sequencing, RNA was extracted from PBMCs using TRIzol. Graves' disease was diagnosed according to American Thyroid Association guidelines. Patients for the study were recruited at an endocrinology department in Xi'an, China. Each patient gave about 8.1 milliliters of peripheral blood, collected in an EDTA anticoagulant tube. Ficoll Paque Plus density gradient separation was used to isolate PBMCs, and no additional T cell sorting was done. An Agilent 2100 Bioanalyzer and agarose gel were used to check RNA quality, and a NanoDrop 2000 was used to measure RNA concentration. CDR1 and CDR2, per the germline V gene, are MNHNS and SASEGT. A distance of 9 bases separates the germline ends of V and J, which lose 8 bases and 6 bases respectively. The CDR3 spans 11 residues, from the cysteine through the phenylalanine. Only the CDR3 region is kept as DNA, spanning 33 bases read in frame from base 1.

This clonotype showed up just a few times. Its antigen remains unidentified. Base qualities are not recorded, but no much larger clone differs from it by a single base. Study-level results and caveats: Persistent Graves' disease patients showed lower TCR Shannon entropy and fewer highly expanded clones than newly diagnosed patients, suggesting clonal expansion. Sequencing and analysis were limited to the TCR beta chain. The authors acknowledged the small sample size as a limitation that may reduce accuracy. The study examined only peripheral blood because the primary lesion, thyroid tissue, could not be accessed. Preferential use of TRBV28, TRBJ1-2 and TRBJ2-5 was observed in persistent disease, whereas TRBV20-1 and TRBJ2-1 were favored in newly diagnosed disease. A larger number of public clonotypes was shared among persistent patients (2,741) than among newly diagnosed patients (around 870).

Libraries were built with multiplex PCR. The listed sequencing device is Illumina HiSeq 4000. To build TCR beta libraries, CDR3 regions were amplified by Arm-PCR using iRepertoire HTBI primers. Before sequencing, the PCR products underwent gel purification. Concerning the study's data processing: Gene usage analysis of CDR3 amino acid clonotypes relied on the approximately 62 TRBV and 15 or so TRBJ segments identified across samples. COPE and FqMerger were used to merge the filtered high-quality paired reads into contigs. BLAST was used to align contigs to IMGT TRBV, TRBD and TRBJ reference genes, with CDR3 defined following IMGT. Clonotypes above 0.1% frequency were classified as highly expanded clones. Shannon entropy served as the measure of repertoire diversity, while the Gini coefficient captured V-J evenness. A clonotype was considered public if more than one individual shared it. TCRdb's own reprocessing of the public reads used fastp at Q25 and MiXCR and kept productive beta chains. Rows with one shared CDR3 protein collapse into an entry with the most common genes and DNA. Here the V and J calls rest on TCRdb's processing, not on the authors' analysis. The sample records under 400,000 distinct CDR3 sequences, over 15% of which are singletons. The ten largest make up 25% to 30% of the sample.

Separately, the same data were catalogued under a study of T cells in Graves' hyperthyroidism and ophthalmopathy. Reported in the second study: Graves' hyperthyroidism was defined as stable when no progression to ophthalmopathy occurred over 18 months of follow-up. Hyperthyroidism patients were newly diagnosed, had a disease duration of under 2 months, and were aged 18 to 65 years. Patients with uncontrolled infections, other autoimmune diseases, pregnancy or lactation were excluded. Diagnoses were based on clinical symptoms, serum thyroxine and TRAb, thyroid ultrasound and orbital computed tomography. The TCR CDR3 was subjected to a first round of RT-PCR using the HTBI primer set and the Qiagen OneStep RT-PCR kit. Most expanded thyroid clonotypes (frequency above 0.001) were also detected in blood, suggesting blood repertoires may reflect thyroid immune responses. A 13 V-J signature model separated ophthalmopathy from stable hyperthyroidism, with around 91% sensitivity and about 81% specificity in cross-validation and 80%/75% in testing. In validation, the model predicted progression to ophthalmopathy with about 71% sensitivity and 72% to 85% specificity, a median of approximately 6.7 months before onset. To identify distinguishing TCR V-J signatures, a discovery cohort of around 98 patients was used, comprising 40 to 45 with Graves' ophthalmopathy and approximately 58 with stable Graves' hyperthyroidism. Whether ophthalmopathy could be predicted prospectively was tested in an independent validation cohort made up of roughly 20 hyperthyroidism patients plus 17 patients who later progressed to ophthalmopathy. The approximately 100 discovery patients were randomly divided into training and test sets at a 7:3 ratio. In addition, the study compared T-cell repertoires in thyroid tissue and in blood from five to seven Graves' hyperthyroidism patients. After sampling, hyperthyroidism patients received methimazole starting at 30 mg daily, and ophthalmopathy patients received high-dose intravenous methylprednisolone. The libraries were constructed in a second round of multiplex PCR and then size-selected and purified. Paired-end sequencing of the libraries was performed with 100 bp reads on an Illumina HiSeq2000. SOAPnuke was used to process the raw data, with reads discarded if the reads contained adapters or uncalled bases, had a mean Phred below 15, or lacked an exact constant-primer or identifier match. High-quality paired reads were merged with COPE v1.2.5, and unique nucleotide sequences were defined as clonotypes. MiTCR v1.1 was used to align the clonotypes against IMGT TRBV, TRBD and TRBJ reference segments. Only V-J combinations with frequency above 0.0001, covering roughly 99% of repertoires, were analysed. A TCS score was defined as the ratio of F50 (clonal expansion) to E x V (chaos), with BLOSUM62-based TCRdist applied between CDR3 peptides within each V-J. Welch's t-statistics and random forest reduced 450 to 600 V-J features to 10 to 15, which were used in a naive Bayes classifier (R e1071). Sample size was not statistically predetermined, and investigators were not blinded to group allocation. According to the paper, TCR Vbeta CDR3 sequencing was carried out on about 140 peripheral blood samples, which came from 40 to 45 ophthalmopathy, 70 to 80 hyperthyroidism and about 17 progressor patients.

The chain couples TRBV6-1 to TRBJ2-3; the best D guess is TRBD1, with 5 bases matching. The TCR comes from a man aged 40-50 years with Graves disease. Donor details come from another sample of the same person, matched by shared clones. The sequencing here drew on peripheral blood mononuclear cells (PBMCs), taken at new diagnosis, from a patient treated with antithyroid drugs. At the DNA level, the sequence is TGTGCCAGCCTCCAGGGCGATACGCAGTATTTT. This gives the protein CASLQGDTQYF.